Following are 14 T cell receptor beta chains from one sample sequenced in a study of T cell repertoires in cytomegalovirus infection. These TCRs are of unknown antigen specificity. TCRdb itself ran the reads through MiXCR, one entry per CDR3 protein. The table has hundreds of thousands of distinct CDR3 sequences, about 42% seen once. Sequencing used cultured PBMCs, obtained from culture after CMV antigen stimulation. The receptor source for this set is a human donor in good health (CMV status not recorded). Some clones in this sample may be carry-over from other donors' samples.

The V gene is TRBV20-1, the J gene TRBJ2-7; TRBD2 might be the D (6 bases). The V and J ends lost 5 bases and 2 bases respectively, with 16 bases between them. Germline loops: CDR1 DFQATT, CDR2 SNEGSKA (reference sequence). The CDR3 is made up of 14 amino acids. CDR3 protein: CSAGTRDLTYEQYF. DNA of the CDR3: TGCAGTGCTGGGACGCGGGACTTAACCTACGAGCAGTACTTC.

This clonotype was observed a handful of times. The V gene is TRBV6-1, the J gene TRBJ1-5; D gene unclear. Germline assignment: CDR1 MNHNS and CDR2 SASEGT. CDR3 size: 13 residues. The V end was cut by 7 bases, the J end by 1 base, with 8 bases between. This chain's CDR3 is CASKWVSNQPQHF. DNA of the CDR3: TGTGCCAGCAAGTGGGTGAGCAATCAGCCCCAGCATTTT.

The chain links TRBV10-3 to TRBJ2-1, with 9 bases that match TRBD1. CDR1 ENHRY and CDR2 SYGVKD come from the germline V gene. The V segment lost 7 bases and the J segment 6 bases; nucleotides outside the gene matches: 16. This CDR3 spans 17 amino acids. The CDR3 is CAINPTGGIPGSNEQFF. Here the CDR3 DNA reads TGTGCCATCAACCCCACAGGGGGCATCCCGGGAAGCAATGAGCAGTTCTTC.

The chain uses TRBV7-2 and TRBJ2-7; 8 bases are shared with TRBD2. V lost 3 bases to trimming and J lost 3 bases; unmatched junction nucleotides: 10. The length of the CDR3 is 16 residues. Germline CDR1 and CDR2: SGHTA and FQGNSA. CDR3 DNA sequence: TGTGCCAGCAGCTTTTCCCCCCTAGCGGGTATCTACGAGCAGTACTTC. The encoded protein is CASSFSPLAGIYEQYF.

V gene TRBV3-1 combines with J gene TRBJ2-3; no firm D call. Germline CDR1 is LGHDT and CDR2 is YNNKEL (reference sequence). The CDR3 has 13 amino acids. Trimming pared 4 bases from V and 6 bases from J, leaving 11 bases between. CDR3 nucleotides: TGTGCCAGCAGCCCCTCGGTTGCGGATACGCAGTATTTT. Amino acid sequence: CASSPSVADTQYF.

The chain couples TRBV25-1 to TRBJ1-6; TRBD1 agrees at 7 bases. V lost 0 bases and J lost 9; bases outside the gene matches: 8. Germline CDR1 reads MGHDK; CDR2 reads SYGVNS. The CDR3 is 16 residues long. The CDR3 sequence is CASSEYLPGGLSPLHF. For the CDR3, the DNA is TGTGCCAGCAGTGAATATTTGCCAGGGGGGCTTTCACCCCTCCACTTT.

The genes are TRBV4-3 and TRBJ2-3; D is ambiguous. CDR1 LGHNA and CDR2 YSLEER come from the germline V gene. Between the trimmed V and J ends, which lost 2 bases and 6 bases, there was a span of 12 bases. The CDR3 has 14 amino acids. The CDR3, as DNA: TGCGCCAGCAGCCAATCCCCCTTTGGGGATACGCAGTATTTT. Translation gives CASSQSPFGDTQYF.

This clonotype was observed a few times. The chain combines TRBV19 with TRBJ2-7; possibly TRBD2 for D (7 bases). The CDR3 has 13 residues. Trimming pared 4 bases from V and 10 bases from J, leaving 17 bases between. CDR1 and CDR2 (germline): LNHDA, SQIVND (reference sequence). DNA for the CDR3: TGTGCCAGTAGTACCGGGGGAGGGGGACGTCAGTACTTC. Its translation is CASSTGGGGRQYF.

A few counts support this clonotype. The chain links TRBV4-1 to TRBJ1-5; TRBD1 aligns across 7 bases. CDR3 size: 14 residues. Losses at the gene ends were 4 bases for V and 5 bases for J; bases not matched to a gene: 5. CDR1 is MGHRA, CDR2 YSYEKL, per germline. Here the CDR3 reads CASSLRQGHQPQHF. The CDR3 bases are TGCGCCAGCAGCCTCCGACAGGGTCATCAGCCCCAGCATTTT.

This clonotype was detected a few times. The V gene is TRBV5-4, the J gene TRBJ1-2, with 10 bases lining up with TRBD1. CDR1 is SGHNT, CDR2 YYREEE, per germline (reference sequence). J was trimmed by 7 bases and V by 0 bases; bases with no gene match: 9. This CDR3 has 16 residues. CDR3 in amino acids: CASSLGGQGGAGGYTF. CDR3 sequence (DNA): TGTGCCAGCAGCTTGGGCGGACAGGGGGGCGCCGGTGGCTACACCTTC.

This clonotype was counted between two and nine times. J is TRBJ2-2 and V is TRBV5-1, with D possibly matching TRBD2 (5 bases). The germline CDR1 and CDR2 sequences are SGHRS and YFSETQ. CDR3 length: 16 residues. With 6 bases removed from V and 0 bases from J, the gap between germline ends came to 15 bases. The CDR3 loop is CASTRPGNSNTGELFF. The CDR3 DNA reads TGCGCCAGCACCCGGCCGGGAAACTCGAACACCGGGGAGCTGTTTTTT.

The chain is built from TRBV11-2 and TRBJ2-7, with D perhaps TRBD2 (6 bases). The germline V gene has CDR1 SGHAT and CDR2 FQNNGV. There are 20 residues in the CDR3. V was clipped by 1 base and J by 1 base, with 26 bases between them. The CDR3 sequence: CASSLAGPGGKGFNSYEQYF. As DNA, the CDR3 is TGTGCCAGCAGCTTAGCGGGGCCGGGCGGGAAAGGTTTTAATTCCTACGAGCAGTACTTC.

In this sample, this clonotype turned up many times. The chain couples TRBV7-2 to TRBJ1-4; D is perhaps TRBD1 (5 bases). CDR1 SGHTA and CDR2 FQGNSA come from the germline V gene. CDR3 length: 18 amino acids. Trimming took 1 base from V and 6 from J, leaving 21 bases between them. DNA for the CDR3: TGTGCCAGCAGCTTAGAATCGATATTGGGCCGGGGGGATGAAAAACTGTTTTTT. Protein product: CASSLESILGRGDEKLFF.

A few counts support this clonotype. This chain uses TRBV7-8 with TRBJ2-7; unclear D gene. The CDR3 has 18 residues. V was cut by 2 bases and J by 3 bases, with 23 bases left in between. Germline V gene sequence: CDR1 SGHVS, CDR2 FQNEAQ. The CDR3 DNA is TGTGCCAGCAGCTTACTGGCGTTGCTGCGGTTCGGTCTCTACGAGCAGTACTTC. Protein: CASSLLALLRFGLYEQYF.